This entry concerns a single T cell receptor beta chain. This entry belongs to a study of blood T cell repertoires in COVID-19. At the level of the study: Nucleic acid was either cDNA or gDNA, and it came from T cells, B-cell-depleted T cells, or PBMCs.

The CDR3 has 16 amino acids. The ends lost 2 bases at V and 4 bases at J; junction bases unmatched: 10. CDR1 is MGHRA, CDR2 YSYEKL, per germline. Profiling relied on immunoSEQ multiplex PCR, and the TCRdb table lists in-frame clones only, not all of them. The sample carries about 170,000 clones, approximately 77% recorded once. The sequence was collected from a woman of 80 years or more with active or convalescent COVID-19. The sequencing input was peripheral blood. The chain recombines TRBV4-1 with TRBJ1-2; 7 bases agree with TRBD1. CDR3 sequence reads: CASSQQGWDSRYGYTF. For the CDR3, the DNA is TGCGCCAGCAGCCAACAAGGGTGGGACAGCCGCTATGGCTACACCTTC.